These T cell receptor beta chains were read from a single sample in a study of T cell responses to AZD1222 COVID-19 vaccine. Sequencing was performed with immunoSEQ multiplex PCR; in TCRdb, only in-frame clones are kept and a portion is missing. The sample holds 150,000 or so clones, 90% to 95% seen once. The sample was peripheral blood, taken 28 days after the second AZD1222 dose. These receptors were obtained from an adult who received the AZD1222 COVID-19 vaccine. CDR3s include the opening cysteine and the closing phenylalanine or tryptophan.

V	length	CDR3
TRBV19	12	CASSIRSNEQFF
TRBV14	15	CASSHGQGGNGELFF
TRBV19	14	CASRRGTNTGELFF
TRBV2	14	CATKGTGEDQPQHF
TRBV6-1	13	CASSDRANYGYTF
TRBV11-2	11	CASSMQETQYF
TRBV12-3/TRBV12-4	12	CASSLGVRGYTF
TRBV7-2	15	CASSLKGQANTEAFF
TRBV6-1	15	CASSERRQGGEKLFF
TRBV18	15	CASSPLADYTGELFF
TRBV2	14	CASSRLAGAYEQYF
TRBV9	9	CASGSPVTF
TRBV21-1	16	CASSKYALAPNEKLFF
TRBV18	17	CASSPGQVSSGANVLTF
TRBV13	15	CASSLRQTSTDTQYF
TRBV19	15	CASSIGERVNQPQHF
TRBV19	15	CASSIQDRGVNEQFF
TRBV15	14	CASGSRDTNEKLFF